This T cell receptor beta chain comes out of a study of T cell changes during pregnancy in multiple sclerosis. Produced via immunoSEQ multiplex PCR; TCRdb's table is partial and in-frame only. The sample lists about 100,000 clones, approximately 94% occurring once. The germline V gene has CDR1 KGHSH and CDR2 LQKENI. The CDR3 is 16 residues long. Trimming cost V 1 base and J 4 bases; bases outside gene matches: 6. This clonotype was sampled from a female donor with multiple sclerosis, enrolled in a pregnancy study. This specimen was peripheral blood, taken before pregnancy. This chain connects TRBV18 to TRBJ1-2, with TRBD1 matching 10 bases. CDR3 coding DNA: TGTGCCAGCTCACCACAGGGACAGGGGCTAAGCTATGGCTACACCTTC. The encoded protein is CASSPQGQGLSYGYTF.